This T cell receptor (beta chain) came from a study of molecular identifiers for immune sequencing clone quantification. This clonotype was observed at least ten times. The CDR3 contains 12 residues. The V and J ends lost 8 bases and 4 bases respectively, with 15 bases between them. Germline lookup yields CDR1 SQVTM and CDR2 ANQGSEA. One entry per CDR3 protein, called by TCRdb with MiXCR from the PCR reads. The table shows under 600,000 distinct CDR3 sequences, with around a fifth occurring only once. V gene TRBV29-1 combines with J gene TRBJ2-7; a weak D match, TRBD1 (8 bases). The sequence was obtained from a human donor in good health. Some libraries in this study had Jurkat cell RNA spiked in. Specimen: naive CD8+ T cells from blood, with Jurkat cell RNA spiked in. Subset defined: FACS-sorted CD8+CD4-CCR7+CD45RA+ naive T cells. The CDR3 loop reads CSITGGGYEQYF. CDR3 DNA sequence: TGCAGCATTACAGGGGGAGGGTACGAGCAGTACTTC.